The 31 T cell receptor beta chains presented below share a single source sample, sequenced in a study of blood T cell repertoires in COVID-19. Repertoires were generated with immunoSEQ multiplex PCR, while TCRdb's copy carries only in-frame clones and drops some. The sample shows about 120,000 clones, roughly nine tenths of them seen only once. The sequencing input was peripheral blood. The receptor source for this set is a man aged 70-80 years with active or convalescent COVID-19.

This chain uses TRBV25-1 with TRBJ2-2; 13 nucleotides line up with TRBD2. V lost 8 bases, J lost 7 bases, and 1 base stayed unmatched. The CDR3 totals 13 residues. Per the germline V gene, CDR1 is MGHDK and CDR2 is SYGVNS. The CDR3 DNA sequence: TGTGCCAGCCGACTAGCGGGAGGCGGGGAGCTGTTTTTT. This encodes CASRLAGGGELFF.

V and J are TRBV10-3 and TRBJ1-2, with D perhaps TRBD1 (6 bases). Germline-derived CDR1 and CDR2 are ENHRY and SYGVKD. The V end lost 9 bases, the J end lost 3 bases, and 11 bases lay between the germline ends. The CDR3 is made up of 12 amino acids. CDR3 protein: CAISGTYYGYTF. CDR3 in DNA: TGTGCCATTTCCGGGACATACTATGGCTACACCTTC.

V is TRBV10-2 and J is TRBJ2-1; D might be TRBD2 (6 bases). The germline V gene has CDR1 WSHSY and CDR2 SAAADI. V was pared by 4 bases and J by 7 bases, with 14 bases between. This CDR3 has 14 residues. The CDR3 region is CASSAGRGWNEQFF. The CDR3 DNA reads TGCGCCAGCAGTGCCGGGAGAGGGTGGAATGAGCAGTTCTTC.

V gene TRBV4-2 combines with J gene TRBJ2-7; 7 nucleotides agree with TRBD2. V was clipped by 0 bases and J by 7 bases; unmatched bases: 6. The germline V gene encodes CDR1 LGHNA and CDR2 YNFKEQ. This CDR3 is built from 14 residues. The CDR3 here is CASSQEALAREQYF. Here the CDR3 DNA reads TGTGCCAGCAGCCAAGAGGCACTAGCGCGGGAGCAGTACTTC.

The CDR3 spells CASSQAGGGTEAFF. The CDR3 region has the DNA TGTGCCAGCAGCCAGGCGGGGGGGGGCACTGAAGCTTTCTTT. J is TRBJ1-1 and V is TRBV3-1 (or the pseudogene TRBV3-2); possibly TRBD1 for D (5 bases). This CDR3 is 14 amino acids long. V lost 3 bases and J 4 bases, leaving 12 bases between the germline ends. Germline loops: CDR1 LGHDT, CDR2 YNNKEL (reference sequence).

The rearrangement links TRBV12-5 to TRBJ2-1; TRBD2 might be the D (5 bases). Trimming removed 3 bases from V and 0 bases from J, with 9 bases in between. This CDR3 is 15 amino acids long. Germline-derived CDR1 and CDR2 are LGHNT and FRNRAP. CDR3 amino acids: CASGFGESSYNEQFF. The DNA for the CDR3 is TGTGCTAGTGGTTTCGGGGAAAGCTCCTACAATGAGCAGTTCTTC. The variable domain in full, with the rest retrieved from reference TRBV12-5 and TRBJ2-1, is DARVTQTPRHKVTEMGQEVTMRCQPILGHNTVFWYRQTMMQGLELLAYFRNRAPLDDSGMPKDRFSAEMPDATLATLKIQPSEPRDSAVYFCASGFGESSYNEQFFGPGTRLTVL.

The CDR3 region has the DNA TGTGCCAGTAGTACGGGACAGGGCGTACGGGCTGAAGCTTTCTTT. Translation: CASSTGQGVRAEAFF. This chain uses TRBV19 with TRBJ1-1; 9 nucleotides align to TRBD1. The germline V gene has CDR1 LNHDA and CDR2 SQIVND (reference sequence). The CDR3 length is 15 residues. V shed 4 bases and J 6 bases; nucleotides not matched to a gene: 9.

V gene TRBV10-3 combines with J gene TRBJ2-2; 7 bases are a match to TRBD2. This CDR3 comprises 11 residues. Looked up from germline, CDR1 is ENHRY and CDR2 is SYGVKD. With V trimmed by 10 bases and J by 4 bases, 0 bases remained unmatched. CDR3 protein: CASGGTGELFF. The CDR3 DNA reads TGTGCCAGCGGGGGCACCGGGGAGCTGTTTTTT.

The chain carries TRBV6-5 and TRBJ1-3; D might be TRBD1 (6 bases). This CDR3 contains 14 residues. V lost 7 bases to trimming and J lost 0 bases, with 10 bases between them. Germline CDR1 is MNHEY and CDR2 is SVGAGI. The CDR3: CASTGHNSGNTIYF. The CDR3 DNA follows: TGTGCCAGCACGGGACACAACTCTGGAAACACCATATATTTT.

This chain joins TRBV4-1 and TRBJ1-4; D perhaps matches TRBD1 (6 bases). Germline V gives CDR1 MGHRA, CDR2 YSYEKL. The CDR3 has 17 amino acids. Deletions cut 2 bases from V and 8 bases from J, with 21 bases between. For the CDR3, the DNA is TGCGCCAGCAGCCAACAAACCGCGGGGGGGCGAGAGGAAAAACTGTTTTTT. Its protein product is CASSQQTAGGREEKLFF.

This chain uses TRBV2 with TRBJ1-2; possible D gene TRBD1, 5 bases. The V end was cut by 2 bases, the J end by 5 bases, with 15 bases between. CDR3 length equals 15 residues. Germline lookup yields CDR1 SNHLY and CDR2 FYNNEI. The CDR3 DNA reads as TGTGCCAGCAGTGAAAGGGCAGGGAGGGATTATGGCTACACCTTC. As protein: CASSERAGRDYGYTF.

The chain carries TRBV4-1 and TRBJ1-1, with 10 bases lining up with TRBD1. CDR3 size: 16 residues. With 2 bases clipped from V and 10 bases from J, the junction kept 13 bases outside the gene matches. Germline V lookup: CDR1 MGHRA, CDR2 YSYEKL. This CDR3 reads CASSQPGQGRGRRAFF. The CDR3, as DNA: TGCGCCAGCAGCCAACCGGGACAGGGGAGGGGACGTAGAGCTTTCTTT.

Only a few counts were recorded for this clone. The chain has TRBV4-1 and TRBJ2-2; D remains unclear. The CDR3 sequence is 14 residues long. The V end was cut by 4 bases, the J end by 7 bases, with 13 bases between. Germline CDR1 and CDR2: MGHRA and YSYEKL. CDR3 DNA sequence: TGCGCCAGCAGCCCCCTCCTAAAGAGCGGGGAGCTGTTTTTT. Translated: CASSPLLKSGELFF.

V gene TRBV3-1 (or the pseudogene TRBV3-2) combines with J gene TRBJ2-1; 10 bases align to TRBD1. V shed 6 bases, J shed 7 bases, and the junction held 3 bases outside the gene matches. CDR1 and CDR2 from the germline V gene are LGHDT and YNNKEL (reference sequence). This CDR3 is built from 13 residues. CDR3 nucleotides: TGTGCCAGCAGTAGACAGGGGGCGAATGAGCAGTTCTTC. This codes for CASSRQGANEQFF.

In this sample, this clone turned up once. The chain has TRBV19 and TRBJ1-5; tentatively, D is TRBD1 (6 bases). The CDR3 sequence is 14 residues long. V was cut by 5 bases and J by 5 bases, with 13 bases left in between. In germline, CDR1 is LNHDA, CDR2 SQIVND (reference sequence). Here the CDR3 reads CASSSRGADQPQHF. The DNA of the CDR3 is TGTGCCAGTAGTTCCCGGGGGGCCGATCAGCCCCAGCATTTT.

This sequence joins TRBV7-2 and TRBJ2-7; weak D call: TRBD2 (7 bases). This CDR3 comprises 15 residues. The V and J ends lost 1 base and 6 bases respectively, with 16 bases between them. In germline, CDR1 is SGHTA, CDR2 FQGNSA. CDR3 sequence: CASSLGAGEGREQYF. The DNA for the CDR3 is TGTGCCAGCAGCTTAGGGGCAGGGGAGGGGCGCGAGCAGTACTTC.

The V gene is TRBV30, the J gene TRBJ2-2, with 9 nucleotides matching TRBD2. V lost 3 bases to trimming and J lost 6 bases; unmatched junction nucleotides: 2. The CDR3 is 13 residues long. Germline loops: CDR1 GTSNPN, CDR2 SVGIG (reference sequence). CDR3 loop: CAWRVAGAGELFF. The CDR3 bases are TGTGCCTGGAGGGTAGCGGGAGCCGGGGAGCTGTTTTTT.

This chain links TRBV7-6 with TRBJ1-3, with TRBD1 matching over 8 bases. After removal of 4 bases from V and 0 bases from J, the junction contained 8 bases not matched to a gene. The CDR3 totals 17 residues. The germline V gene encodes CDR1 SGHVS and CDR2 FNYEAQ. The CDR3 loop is CASSSLTGDYSGNTIYF. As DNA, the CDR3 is TGTGCCAGCAGCTCTTTGACAGGGGACTACTCTGGAAACACCATATATTTT.

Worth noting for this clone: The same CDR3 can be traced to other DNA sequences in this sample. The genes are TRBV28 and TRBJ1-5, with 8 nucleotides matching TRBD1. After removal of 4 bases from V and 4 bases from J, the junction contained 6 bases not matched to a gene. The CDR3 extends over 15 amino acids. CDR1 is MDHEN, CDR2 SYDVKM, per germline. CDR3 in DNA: TGTGCCAGCAGTTCCGGACAGGGAGGGAATCAGCCCCAGCATTTT. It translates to CASSSGQGGNQPQHF.

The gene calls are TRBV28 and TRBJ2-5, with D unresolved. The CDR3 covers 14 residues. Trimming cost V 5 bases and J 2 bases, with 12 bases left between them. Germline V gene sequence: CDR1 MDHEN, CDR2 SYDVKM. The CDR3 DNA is TGTGCCAGCAGTCCGACGGGTGGACAAGAGACCCAGTACTTC. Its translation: CASSPTGGQETQYF.

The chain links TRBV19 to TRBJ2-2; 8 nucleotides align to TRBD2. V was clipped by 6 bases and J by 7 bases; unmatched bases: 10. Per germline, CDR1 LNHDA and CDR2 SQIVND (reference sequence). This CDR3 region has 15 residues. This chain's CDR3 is CASRGAGAGNGELFF. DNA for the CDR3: TGTGCCAGTAGAGGAGCGGGAGCAGGTAACGGGGAGCTGTTTTTT. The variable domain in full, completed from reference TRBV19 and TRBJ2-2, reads DGGITQSPKYLFRKEGQNVTLSCEQNLNHDAMYWYRQDPGQGLRLIYYSQIVNDFQKGDIAEGYSVSREKKESFPLTVTSAQKNPTAFYLCASRGAGAGNGELFFGEGSRLTVL.

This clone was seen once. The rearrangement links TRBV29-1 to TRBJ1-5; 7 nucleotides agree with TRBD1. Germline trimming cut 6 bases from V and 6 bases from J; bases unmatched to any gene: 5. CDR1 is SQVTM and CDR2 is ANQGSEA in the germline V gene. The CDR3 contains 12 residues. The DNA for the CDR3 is TGCAGCGTAAGACAGGGAACTCAGCCCCAGCATTTT. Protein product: CSVRQGTQPQHF.

The CDR3 reads CATSDLSTGEGTSGYTF. The CDR3 DNA is TGTGCCACCAGTGACCTATCGACAGGGGAGGGCACAAGCGGCTACACCTTC. The V call is TRBV24-1, the J call TRBJ1-2; 8 bases agree with TRBD1. Per the germline V gene, CDR1 is KGHDR and CDR2 is SFDVKD. Germline trimming cut 4 bases from V and 8 bases from J; bases unmatched to any gene: 17. The CDR3 covers 17 residues.

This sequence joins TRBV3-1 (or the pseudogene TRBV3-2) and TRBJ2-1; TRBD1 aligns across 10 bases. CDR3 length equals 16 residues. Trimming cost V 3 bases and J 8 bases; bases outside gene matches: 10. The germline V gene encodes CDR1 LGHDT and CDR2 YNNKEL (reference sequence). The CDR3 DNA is TGTGCCAGCAGCCATTACCCGGGACAGGGGATTGATGAGCAGTTCTTC. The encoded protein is CASSHYPGQGIDEQFF.

CDR3 loop: CASSDVAYNSPLHF. The CDR3 DNA follows: TGTGCCAGCAGTGACGTAGCATACAATTCACCCCTCCACTTT. J is TRBJ1-6 and V is TRBV6-4; D gene uncertain. Per germline, CDR1 MRHNA and CDR2 SNTAGT. With 2 bases removed from V and 7 bases from J, the gap between germline ends came to 9 bases. This CDR3 comprises 14 residues.

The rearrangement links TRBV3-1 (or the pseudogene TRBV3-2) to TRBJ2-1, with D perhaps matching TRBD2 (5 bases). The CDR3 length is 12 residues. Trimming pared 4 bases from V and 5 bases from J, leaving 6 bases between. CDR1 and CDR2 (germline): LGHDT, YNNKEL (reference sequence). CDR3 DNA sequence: TGTGCCAGCAGCCTCGGGAACAATGAGCAGTTCTTC. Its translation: CASSLGNNEQFF.

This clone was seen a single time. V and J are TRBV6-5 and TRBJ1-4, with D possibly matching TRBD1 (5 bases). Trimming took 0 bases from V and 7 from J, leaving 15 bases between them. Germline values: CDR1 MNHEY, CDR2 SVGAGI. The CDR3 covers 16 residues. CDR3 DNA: TGTGCCAGCAGTTACTCGTCGACAGAAATGGGTGAAAAACTGTTTTTT. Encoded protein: CASSYSSTEMGEKLFF.

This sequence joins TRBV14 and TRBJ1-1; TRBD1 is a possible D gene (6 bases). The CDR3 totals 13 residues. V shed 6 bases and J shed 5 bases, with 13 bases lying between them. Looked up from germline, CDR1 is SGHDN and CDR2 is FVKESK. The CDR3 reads CASSTMGATEAFF. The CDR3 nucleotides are TGTGCCAGCAGTACCATGGGGGCAACTGAAGCTTTCTTT.

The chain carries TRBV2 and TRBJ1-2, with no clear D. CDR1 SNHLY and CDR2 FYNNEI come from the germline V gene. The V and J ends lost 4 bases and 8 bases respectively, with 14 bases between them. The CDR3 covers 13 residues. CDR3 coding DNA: TGTGCCAGCAGTGTCCCCAGGTCCGGAGGCTACACCTTC. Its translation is CASSVPRSGGYTF.

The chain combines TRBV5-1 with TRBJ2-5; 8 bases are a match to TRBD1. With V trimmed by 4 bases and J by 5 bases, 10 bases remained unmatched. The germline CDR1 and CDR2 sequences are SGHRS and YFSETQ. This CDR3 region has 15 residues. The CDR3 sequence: CASSVTGVVSETQYF. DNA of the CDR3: TGCGCCAGCAGCGTGACAGGGGTCGTATCGGAGACCCAGTACTTC.

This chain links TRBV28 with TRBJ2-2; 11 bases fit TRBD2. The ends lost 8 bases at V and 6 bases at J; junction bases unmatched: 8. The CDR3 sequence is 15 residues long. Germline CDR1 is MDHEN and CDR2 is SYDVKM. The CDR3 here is CASQTSGKGAGELFF. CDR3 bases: TGTGCCAGCCAGACTAGCGGGAAGGGTGCCGGGGAGCTGTTTTTT. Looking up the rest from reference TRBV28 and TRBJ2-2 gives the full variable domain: DVKVTQSSRYLVKRTGEKVFLECVQDMDHENMFWYRQDPGLGLRLIYFSYDVKMKEKGDIPEGYSVSREKKERFSLILESASTNQTSMYLCASQTSGKGAGELFFGEGSRLTVL.